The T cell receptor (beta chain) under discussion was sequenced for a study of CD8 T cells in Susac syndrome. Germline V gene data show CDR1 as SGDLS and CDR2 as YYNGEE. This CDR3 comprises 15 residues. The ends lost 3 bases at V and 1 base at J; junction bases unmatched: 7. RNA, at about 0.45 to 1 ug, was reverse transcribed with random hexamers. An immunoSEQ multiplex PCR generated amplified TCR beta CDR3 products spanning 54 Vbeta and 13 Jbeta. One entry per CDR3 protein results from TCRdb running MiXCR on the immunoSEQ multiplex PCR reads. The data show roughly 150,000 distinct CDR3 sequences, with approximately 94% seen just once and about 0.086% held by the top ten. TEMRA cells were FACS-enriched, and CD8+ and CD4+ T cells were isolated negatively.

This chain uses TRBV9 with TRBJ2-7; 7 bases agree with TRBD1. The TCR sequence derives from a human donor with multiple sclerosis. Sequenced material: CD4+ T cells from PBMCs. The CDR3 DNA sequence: TGTGCCAGCAGCGGTAAAGGGACAGCATCCTACGAGCAGTACTTC. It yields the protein CASSGKGTASYEQYF.